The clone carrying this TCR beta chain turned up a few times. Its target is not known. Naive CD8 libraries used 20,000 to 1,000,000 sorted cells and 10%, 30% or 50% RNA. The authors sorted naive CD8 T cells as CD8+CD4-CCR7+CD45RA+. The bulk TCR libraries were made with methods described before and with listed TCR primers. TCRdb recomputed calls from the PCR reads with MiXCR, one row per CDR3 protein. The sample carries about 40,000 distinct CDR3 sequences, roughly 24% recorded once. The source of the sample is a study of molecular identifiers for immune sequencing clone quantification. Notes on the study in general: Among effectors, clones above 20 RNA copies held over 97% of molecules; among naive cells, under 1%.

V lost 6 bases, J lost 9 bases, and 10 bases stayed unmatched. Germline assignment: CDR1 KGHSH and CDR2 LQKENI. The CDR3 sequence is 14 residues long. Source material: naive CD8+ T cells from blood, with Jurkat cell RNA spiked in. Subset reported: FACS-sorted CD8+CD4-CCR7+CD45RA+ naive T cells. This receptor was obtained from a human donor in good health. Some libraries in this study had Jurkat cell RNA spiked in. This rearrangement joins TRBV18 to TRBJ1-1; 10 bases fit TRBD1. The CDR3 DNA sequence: TGTGCCAGCTCGTCCGGGACAGGGGCCCCCCAAGCTTTCTTT. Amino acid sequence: CASSSGTGAPQAFF. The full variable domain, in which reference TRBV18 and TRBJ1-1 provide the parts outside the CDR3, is NAGVMQNPRHLVRRRGQEARLRCSPMKGHSHVYWYRQLPEEGLKFMVYLQKENIIDESGMPKERFSAEFPKEGPSILRIQQVVRGDSAAYFCASSSGTGAPQAFFGQGTRLTVV.